This T cell receptor beta chain was documented in a study of CD8+CD57+ T cells in acquired aplastic anemia. Study observations and caveats: Controls did not differ significantly from patients in CD8+ Simpson's diversity. Patients and controls shared twenty-nine CD8+ CDR3 sequences.

TCR beta VDJ combinations and CDR3 sequences were profiled from genomic DNA. From the reads, TCRdb called clonotypes with MiXCR, one entry per CDR3 protein. The sample holds about 180,000 distinct CDR3 sequences, 35% to 50% seen once. The sample holds a few counts of this clonotype. The antigen is unknown. The CDR3 loop spans 16 amino acids. V shed 5 bases, J shed 7 bases, and the junction held 8 bases outside the gene matches. From germline, CDR1 is MGHRA and CDR2 YSYEKL. This sequence joins TRBV4-1 and TRBJ2-2; 12 bases match TRBD2. Sequencing used sorted CD4+, CD8+, or CD8+CD57+ T cells (not recorded which) from PBMCs. The clonotype comes from a human donor in good health. The CDR3 DNA follows: TGCGCCAGCAGCTACACTAGCGGGAGGAGTGTCGGGGAGCTGTTTTTT. Its translation is CASSYTSGRSVGELFF.